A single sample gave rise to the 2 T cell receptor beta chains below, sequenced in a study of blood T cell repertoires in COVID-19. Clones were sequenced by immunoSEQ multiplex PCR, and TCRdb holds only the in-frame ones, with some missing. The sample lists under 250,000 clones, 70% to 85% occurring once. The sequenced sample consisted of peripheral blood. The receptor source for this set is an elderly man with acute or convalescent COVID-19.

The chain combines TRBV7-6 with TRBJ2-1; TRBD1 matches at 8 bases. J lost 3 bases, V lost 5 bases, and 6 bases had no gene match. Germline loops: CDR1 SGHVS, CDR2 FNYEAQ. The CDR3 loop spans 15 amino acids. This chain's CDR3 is CASSLGQGYYNEQFF. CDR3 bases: TGTGCCAGCAGCCTAGGACAGGGCTACTACAATGAGCAGTTCTTC.

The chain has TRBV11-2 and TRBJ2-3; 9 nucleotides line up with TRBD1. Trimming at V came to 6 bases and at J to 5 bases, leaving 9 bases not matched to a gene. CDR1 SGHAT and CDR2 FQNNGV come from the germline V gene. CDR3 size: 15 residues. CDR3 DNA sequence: TGTGCCAGCAGTTGGGACAGGGTAAGGGGAGATACGCAGTATTTT. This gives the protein CASSWDRVRGDTQYF. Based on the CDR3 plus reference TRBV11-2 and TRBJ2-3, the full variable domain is EAGVAQSPRYKIIEKRQSVAFWCNPISGHATLYWYQQILGQGPKLLIQFQNNGVVDDSQLPKDRFSAERLKGVDSTLKIQPAKLEDSAVYLCASSWDRVRGDTQYFGPGTRLTVL.